This T cell receptor beta chain was recovered during a study of blood T cell repertoires in COVID-19. In the study overall: COVID-19 samples collected from the United States, Italy and Spain covered acute and convalescent phases.

Libraries were prepared by immunoSEQ multiplex PCR; TCRdb keeps only in-frame clonotypes and omits some of them. This sample yields around 290,000 clones, of which approximately 89% are seen a single time; about 2.2% belongs to the top ten. The CDR3 covers 14 residues. Germline V gene lookup returns CDR1 SGHNT and CDR2 YYREEE (reference sequence). V lost 0 bases and J lost 2, with 5 bases in between. Seattle patient enrollment occurred during active infection, with longitudinal follow-up thereafter. This clone was seen a handful of times. The identical CDR3 is also encoded by other nucleotide sequences in the sample.

The V gene is TRBV5-4, the J gene TRBJ2-2; D unclear. The TCR sequence derives from a woman aged 30 to 39 with COVID-19, enrolled during active disease. Material for sequencing was peripheral blood. The DNA of the CDR3 is TGTGCCAGCAGCTTGGGTCTTAACACCGGGGAGCTGTTTTTT. This gives the protein CASSLGLNTGELFF.